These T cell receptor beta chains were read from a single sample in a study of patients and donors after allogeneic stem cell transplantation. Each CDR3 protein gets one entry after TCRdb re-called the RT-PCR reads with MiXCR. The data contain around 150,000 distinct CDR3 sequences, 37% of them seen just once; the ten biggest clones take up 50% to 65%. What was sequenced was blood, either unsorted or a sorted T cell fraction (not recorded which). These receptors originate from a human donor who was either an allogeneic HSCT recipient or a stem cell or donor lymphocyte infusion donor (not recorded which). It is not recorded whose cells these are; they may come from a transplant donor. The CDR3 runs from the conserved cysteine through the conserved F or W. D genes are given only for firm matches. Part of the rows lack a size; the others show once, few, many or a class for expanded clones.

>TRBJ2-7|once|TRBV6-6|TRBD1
TGTGCCAGCACCGGCGACCGGGACAGGGGGCCCCTATCCTACGAGCAGTACTTC
CASTGDRDRGPLSYEQYF
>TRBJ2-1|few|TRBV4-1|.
TGCGCCAGCAGCTCCCCCCAGGGGCAGTTCTTC
CASSSPQGQFF
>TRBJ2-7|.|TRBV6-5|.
TGTGCCAGCAGTTACCAGGTTCAACCTCCCTACGAGCAGTACTTC
CASSYQVQPPYEQYF
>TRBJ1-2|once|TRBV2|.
TGTGCCAGCAGGGGCGTAGATCCCCCTGACTATGGCTACACCTTC
CASRGVDPPDYGYTF
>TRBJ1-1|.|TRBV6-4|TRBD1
TGTGCCAGCAGTGACCGGCAGGGGGGGAACACTGAAGCTTTCTTT
CASSDRQGGNTEAFF
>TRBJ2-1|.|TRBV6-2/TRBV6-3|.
TGTGCCAGCAGTTACCAGGAACAGGTCAATGAGCAGTTCTTC
CASSYQEQVNEQFF
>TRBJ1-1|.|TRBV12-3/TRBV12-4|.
TGTGCCAGCAGTTTAGGGGGAGGGGGGAACACTGAAGCTTTCTTT
CASSLGGGGNTEAFF
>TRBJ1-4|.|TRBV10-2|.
TGCGCCAGCACCCGGACGGCAACTAATGAAAAACTGTTTTTT
CASTRTATNEKLFF
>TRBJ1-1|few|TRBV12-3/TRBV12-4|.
TGTGCCAGCATAACAGGGACTGAAGCTTTCTTT
CASITGTEAFF
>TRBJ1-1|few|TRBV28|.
TGTGCCAGCAGTACCTCGACAGGTCGGGAAGCTTTCTTT
CASSTSTGREAFF
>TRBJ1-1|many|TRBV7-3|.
TGTGCCAGCAGTCCCACAGGGAACACTGAAGCTTTCTTT
CASSPTGNTEAFF
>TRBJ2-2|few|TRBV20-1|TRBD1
TGCAGTGCTATCGTTTTACGGGACAGGGCCACCGGGGAGCTGTTTTTT
CSAIVLRDRATGELFF
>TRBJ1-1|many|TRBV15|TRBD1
TGTGCCACCAGCAGAGGACAGGGCGAGGCTTTCTTT
CATSRGQGEAFF
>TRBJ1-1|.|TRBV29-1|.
TGCAGCGTTGAGGACGACCCCACTAACACTGAAGCTTTCTTT
CSVEDDPTNTEAFF
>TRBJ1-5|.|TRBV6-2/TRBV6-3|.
TGTGCCAGCAGTTACTCGGGGCCGGGTCAGCCCCAGCATTTT
CASSYSGPGQPQHF
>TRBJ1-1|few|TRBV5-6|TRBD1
TGTGCCAGCAGCAGCCTGGGACAGGGCAACACTGAAGCTTTCTTT
CASSSLGQGNTEAFF
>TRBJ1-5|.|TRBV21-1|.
TGTGCCAGCAGCAAGCGAACAGGGCCGATCTATCAGCCCCAGCATTTT
CASSKRTGPIYQPQHF
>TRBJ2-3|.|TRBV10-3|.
TGTGCCATCAGTGCCTCGGGGGTCGAGATCACAGATACGCAGTATTTT
CAISASGVEITDTQYF
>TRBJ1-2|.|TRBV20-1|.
TGCAGTGCTTGGGCCGGGGCGACCCACTATGGCTACACCTTC
CSAWAGATHYGYTF
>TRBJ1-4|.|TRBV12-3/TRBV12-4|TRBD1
TGTGCCACTGGGACAGGGGGATATGAAAAACTGTTTTTT
CATGTGGYEKLFF
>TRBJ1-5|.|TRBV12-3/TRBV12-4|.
TGTGCCAGCACCGCACTAGATGGGAATCAGCCCCAGCATTTT
CASTALDGNQPQHF
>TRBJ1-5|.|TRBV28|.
TGTGCCAGCAGCCCCGTGGGGGATCAGCCCCAGCATTTT
CASSPVGDQPQHF
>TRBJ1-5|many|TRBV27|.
TGTGCCAGCAGTTTATCGTGGGATAGCAATCAGCCCCAGCATTTT
CASSLSWDSNQPQHF
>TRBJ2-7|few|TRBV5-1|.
TGCGCCAGCAGCTCCAGGGGCTACTACGAGCAGTACTTC
CASSSRGYYEQYF
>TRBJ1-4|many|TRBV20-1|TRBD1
TGCAGTGCTAGAGATGGACAGGGCGATGAAAAACTGTTTTTT
CSARDGQGDEKLFF
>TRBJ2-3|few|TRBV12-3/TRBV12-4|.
TGTGCCAGCACCCCAGGGGGGGAGGCGCAGTATTTT
CASTPGGEAQYF
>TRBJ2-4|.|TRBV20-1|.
TGCAGTGCTAGGGTCGTAGCCCTTAGGGGCATTCAGTACTTC
CSARVVALRGIQYF
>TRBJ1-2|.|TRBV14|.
TGTGCCAGCAGCCGGTCATTCGACCTTAAAGGGGGCTACACCTTC
CASSRSFDLKGGYTF
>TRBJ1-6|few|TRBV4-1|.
TGCGCCAGCAGCCAAGATCCGACTCTTTCACCCCTCCACTTT
CASSQDPTLSPLHF
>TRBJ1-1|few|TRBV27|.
TGTGCCAGCAGTTCCCCCGGAATAATGAACACTGAAGCTTTCTTT
CASSSPGIMNTEAFF
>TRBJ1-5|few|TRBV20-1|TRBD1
TGCAGTGCCCCTGCCAAGGGGGCTAATCAGCCCCAGCATTTT
CSAPAKGANQPQHF
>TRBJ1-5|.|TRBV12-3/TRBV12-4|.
TGTGCCAGCAGTTTGGGTGGGAGCAATCACCCCCAGCATTTT
CASSLGGSNHPQHF
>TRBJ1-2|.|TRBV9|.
TGTGCCAGCAGCGCCTCGACAGTCGGCAAATATGGCTACACCTTC
CASSASTVGKYGYTF
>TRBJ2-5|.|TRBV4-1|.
TGCGCCAGCAGCCAAGATCAAGAGTTCCAAGAGACCCAGTACTTC
CASSQDQEFQETQYF
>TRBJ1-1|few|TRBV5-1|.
TGCGCCAGCAGCTTGGGATTCGATGAAGCTTTCTTT
CASSLGFDEAFF
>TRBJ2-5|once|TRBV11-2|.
TGTGCCAGCAGCTTAGTATTTGGAGAGACCCAGTACTTC
CASSLVFGETQYF
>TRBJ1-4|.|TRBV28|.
TGTGCCAGCAGGCAAAATGAAAAACTGTTTTTT
CASRQNEKLFF
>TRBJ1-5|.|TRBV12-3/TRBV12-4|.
TGTGCCAGCAGTTTCGGGGTACAGGTAAATCAGCCCCAGCATTTT
CASSFGVQVNQPQHF
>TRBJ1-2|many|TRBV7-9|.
TGTGCCAGCAGCTTCGACAGGAGTCCCGGACCCTTAGGCTACACCTTC
CASSFDRSPGPLGYTF
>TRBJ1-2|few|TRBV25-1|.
TGTGCCAGCAGCCATGACAGTTTGGAGGGGTATGGCTACACCTTC
CASSHDSLEGYGYTF
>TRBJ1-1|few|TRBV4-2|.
TGTGCCAGCAGCCAAGAAACAGGGTTCATGAACACTGAAGCTTTCTTT
CASSQETGFMNTEAFF
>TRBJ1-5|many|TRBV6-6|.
TGTGCCAGCAATTCCGCCGGGCAGCCCCAGCATTTT
CASNSAGQPQHF
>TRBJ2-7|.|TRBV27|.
TGTGCCAGCAGCCTTCAGCAGGGGTCCTACGAGCAGTACTTC
CASSLQQGSYEQYF
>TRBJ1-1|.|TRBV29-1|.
TGCAGCGTTCAGGGAACGAACACTGAAGCTTTCTTT
CSVQGTNTEAFF
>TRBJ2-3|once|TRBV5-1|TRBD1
TGCGCCAGCAGCTTGTTCCAGGGGGAGGATACGCAGTATTTT
CASSLFQGEDTQYF
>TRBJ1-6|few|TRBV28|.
TGTGCCAGCAGTCTACGACAGGCGAGGGTTTTTAATTCACCCCTCCACTTT
CASSLRQARVFNSPLHF
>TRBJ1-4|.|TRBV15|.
TGTGCCACCAGCCGTGGGACAAGGAGGGAAAAACTGTTTTTT
CATSRGTRREKLFF
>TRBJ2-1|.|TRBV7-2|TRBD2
TGTGCCAGCAGCACCCGGGTAGCGGGGAATGAGCAGTTCTTC
CASSTRVAGNEQFF
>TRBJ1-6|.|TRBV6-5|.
TGTGCCAGCAGTTATGACACCGACGGTTCACCCCTCCACTTT
CASSYDTDGSPLHF
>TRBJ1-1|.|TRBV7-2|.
TGTGCCAGCAGCTTAGAGAGAGCGAACACTGAAGCTTTCTTT
CASSLERANTEAFF
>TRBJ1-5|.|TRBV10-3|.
TGTGCCATCCCCACCAAGCTTCTACATTTT
CAIPTKLLHF
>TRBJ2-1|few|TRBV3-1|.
TGTGCCAGCAGCCAAGTATCCATTGAGGAGCAGTTCTTC
CASSQVSIEEQFF
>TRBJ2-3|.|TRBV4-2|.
TGTGCCGGAAGACTAGTGGCAGCAGATACGCAGTATTTT
CAGRLVAADTQYF
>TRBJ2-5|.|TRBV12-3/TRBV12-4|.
TGTGCCAGCAGTCCTACTCAAGAGACCCAGTACTTC
CASSPTQETQYF